This entry is about one T cell receptor beta chain. This specimen comes from a study of Ad26.COV2.S vaccination and SARS-CoV-2 variants. Profiled with immunoSEQ multiplex PCR; TCRdb holds only in-frame clones, not every one. The repertoire has 300,000 to 500,000 clones, 75% to 90% of them found once; the top ten carry 3.5%. This sample's treatment: around 19 received Ad26.COV2.S at low or high dose, single or two shots; roughly five received placebo; per-sample allocation not given. Day 63 after the first injection of vaccine or placebo was the sampling time. This adult donor, from Boston, was 18-55 years old. This sequence was found in a person aged 18-65 years who received the Ad26.COV2.S COVID-19 vaccine or a placebo. The sample here was peripheral blood, taken in a trial of Ad26.COV2.S vaccine versus placebo.

This CDR3 reads CASSEVPTGLGTDTQYF. DNA of the CDR3: TGTGCCAGCAGTGAAGTCCCGACAGGTCTGGGGACAGATACGCAGTATTTT. V and J are TRBV6-1 and TRBJ2-3, with TRBD1 as a possible D gene (6 bases). There are 17 residues in the CDR3. Germline V CDR1 and CDR2: MNHNS, SASEGT. The germline V and J ends were trimmed by 1 base and 3 bases, with 17 bases remaining between them.